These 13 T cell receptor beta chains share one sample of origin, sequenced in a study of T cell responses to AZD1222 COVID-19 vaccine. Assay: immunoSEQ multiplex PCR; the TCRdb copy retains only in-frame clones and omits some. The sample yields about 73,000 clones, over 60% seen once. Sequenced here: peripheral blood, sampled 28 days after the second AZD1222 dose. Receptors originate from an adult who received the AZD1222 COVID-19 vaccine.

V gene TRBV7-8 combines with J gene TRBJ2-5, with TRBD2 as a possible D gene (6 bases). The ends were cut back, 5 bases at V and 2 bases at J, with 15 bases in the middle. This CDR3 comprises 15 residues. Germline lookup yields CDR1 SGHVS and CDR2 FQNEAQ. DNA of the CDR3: TGTGCCAGCAGCACGCCACAGGAGGGGCAAGAGACCCAGTACTTC. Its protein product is CASSTPQEGQETQYF.

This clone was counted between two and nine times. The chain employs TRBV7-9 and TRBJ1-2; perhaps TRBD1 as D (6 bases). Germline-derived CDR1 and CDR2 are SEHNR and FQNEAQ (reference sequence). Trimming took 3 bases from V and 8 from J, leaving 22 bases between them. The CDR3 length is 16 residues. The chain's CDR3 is CASSFPSEGGRGGYTF. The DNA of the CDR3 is TGTGCCAGCAGCTTCCCCTCGGAGGGGGGACGAGGAGGCTACACCTTC.

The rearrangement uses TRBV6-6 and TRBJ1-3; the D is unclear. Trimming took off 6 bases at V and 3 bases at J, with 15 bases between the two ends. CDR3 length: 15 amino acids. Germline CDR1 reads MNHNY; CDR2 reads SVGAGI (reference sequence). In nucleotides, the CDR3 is TGTGCCAGCAGCCATAAGGGAGGAAGTGGAAACACCATATATTTT. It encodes CASSHKGGSGNTIYF.

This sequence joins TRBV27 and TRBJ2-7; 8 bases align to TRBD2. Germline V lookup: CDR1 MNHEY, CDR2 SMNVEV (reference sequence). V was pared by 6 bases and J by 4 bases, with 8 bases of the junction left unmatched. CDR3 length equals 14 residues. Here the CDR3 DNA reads TGTGCCAGCAGCTATAGCGGGGCGGCGTACGAGCAGTACTTC. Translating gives CASSYSGAAYEQYF.

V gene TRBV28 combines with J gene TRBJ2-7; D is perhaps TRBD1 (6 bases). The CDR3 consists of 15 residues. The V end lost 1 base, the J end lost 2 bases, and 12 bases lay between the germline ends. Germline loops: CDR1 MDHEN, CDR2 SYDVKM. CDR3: CASSLSQGNPYEQYF. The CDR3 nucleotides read TGTGCCAGCAGTTTATCACAGGGTAATCCCTACGAGCAGTACTTC. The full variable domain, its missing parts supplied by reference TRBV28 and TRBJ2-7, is DVKVTQSSRYLVKRTGEKVFLECVQDMDHENMFWYRQDPGLGLRLIYFSYDVKMKEKGDIPEGYSVSREKKERFSLILESASTNQTSMYLCASSLSQGNPYEQYFGPGTRLTVT.

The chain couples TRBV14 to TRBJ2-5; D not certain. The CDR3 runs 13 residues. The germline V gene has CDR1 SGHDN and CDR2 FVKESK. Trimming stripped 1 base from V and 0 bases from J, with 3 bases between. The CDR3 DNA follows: TGTGCCAGCAGCCAAGTCAACCAAGAGACCCAGTACTTC. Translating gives CASSQVNQETQYF.

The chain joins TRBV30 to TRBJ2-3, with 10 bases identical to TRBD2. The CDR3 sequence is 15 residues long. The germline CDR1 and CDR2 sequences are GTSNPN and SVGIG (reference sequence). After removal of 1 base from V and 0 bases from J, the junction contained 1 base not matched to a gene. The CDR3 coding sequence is TGTGCCTGGAGTGAACTAGCGGGGAGCACAGATACGCAGTATTTT. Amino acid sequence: CAWSELAGSTDTQYF.

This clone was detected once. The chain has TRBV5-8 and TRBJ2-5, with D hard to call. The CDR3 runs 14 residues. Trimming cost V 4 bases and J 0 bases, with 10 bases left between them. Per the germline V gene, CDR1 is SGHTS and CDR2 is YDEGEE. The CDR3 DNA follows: TGTGCCAGCAGCGAGCCGCCGAACCAAGAGACCCAGTACTTC. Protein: CASSEPPNQETQYF.

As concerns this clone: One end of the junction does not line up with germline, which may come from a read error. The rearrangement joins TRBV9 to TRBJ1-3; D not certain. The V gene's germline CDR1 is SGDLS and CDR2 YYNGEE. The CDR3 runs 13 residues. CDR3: CASSRDPGNTIYF. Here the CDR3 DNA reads TGTGCCAGCAGTAGGGATCCTGGGAACACCATATATTTT.

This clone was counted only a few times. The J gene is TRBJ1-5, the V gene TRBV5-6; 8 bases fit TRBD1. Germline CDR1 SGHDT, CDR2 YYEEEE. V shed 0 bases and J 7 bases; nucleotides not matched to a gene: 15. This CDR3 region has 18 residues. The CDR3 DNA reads TGTGCCAGCAGCTTGGGAGGTATCGGGACAGGCTTCATCCAGCCCCAGCATTTT. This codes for CASSLGGIGTGFIQPQHF.

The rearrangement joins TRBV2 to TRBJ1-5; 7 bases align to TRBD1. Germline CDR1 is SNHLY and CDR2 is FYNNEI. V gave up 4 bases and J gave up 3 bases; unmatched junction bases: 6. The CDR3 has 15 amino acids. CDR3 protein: CASSVGGQNNQPQHF. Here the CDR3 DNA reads TGTGCCAGCAGTGTGGGGGGACAGAACAATCAGCCCCAGCATTTT.

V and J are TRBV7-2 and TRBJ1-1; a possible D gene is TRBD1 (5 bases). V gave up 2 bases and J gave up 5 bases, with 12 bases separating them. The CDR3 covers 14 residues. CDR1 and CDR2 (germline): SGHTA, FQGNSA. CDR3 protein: CASSLMAGNTEAFF. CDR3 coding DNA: TGTGCCAGCAGCTTAATGGCAGGGAATACTGAAGCTTTCTTT.

CDR3 region: CASSPRRGAGNTIYF. In DNA, the CDR3 is TGTGCCAGCAGCCCCCGCCGGGGGGCTGGAAACACCATATATTTT. The chain combines TRBV3-1 (or the pseudogene TRBV3-2) with TRBJ1-3; a possible D gene is TRBD1 (5 bases). The CDR3 is made up of 15 amino acids. The germline V and J ends were trimmed by 4 bases and 2 bases, with 12 bases remaining between them. Germline V CDR1 and CDR2: LGHDT, YNNKEL (reference sequence).